This T cell receptor beta chain is drawn from a study of cytotoxic CD8 clonotypes in ibrutinib-treated CLL (dated by TCRdb to 2020 to 2023). As for the study more broadly: The cohort was composed of under 12 relapsed/refractory and approximately 16 treatment-naive patients; IGHV unmutated status was identified in 17 patients. All remission and progressive disease samples were collected while patients were still receiving ibrutinib. Response samples were obtained after a median of roughly 13 months of treatment, with a range of about 6 to 36 months. Of the 90 or so participants in the trial, about two dozen had longitudinal samples available. Partial responses were observed in some 24 patients and complete responses in 2; after a median follow-up of around 64 months, remission was maintained in approximately 14 patients and progression was observed in approximately 12. An average of about 250,000 productive templates and roughly 94,000 productive rearrangements was obtained per sample. Cryopreserved peripheral blood mononuclear cells were collected before treatment, at response, and at either disease progression or sustained remission. General conclusions and limits of the study: Clonality increased at ibrutinib response, stayed stable in sustained remission, and fell back toward baseline at progression. Sustained-remission and progressing patients did not have matched sampling times, and lymph node repertoires were not examined. At baseline, clonality was higher than in age-matched healthy donors and showed a strong correlation with circulating CD8+ T-cell counts. Public clonotypes were found to be uncommon and were observed to contract or remain stable during treatment; the increase in clonality was shown to reflect expansion of private clonotypes at ibrutinib response.

This clone is medium-sized (0.01 to 0.1%) in terms of sample share. The antigen it binds to is not known. No base-level quality is on record; no much larger clone is a single base apart. Including the terminal cysteine and phenylalanine, the CDR3 comprises 13 residues. Left in the record is the CDR3 DNA by itself, 39 bases read in frame from the first base. The germline V gene (reference sequence) specifies SEHNR as CDR1 and FQNEAQ as CDR2. Compared with germline, V lacks 5 bases and J lacks 6 bases; bases without a gene match: 4. On a MiSeq, deep resolution sequencing aimed for a depth between 1 in 1 million and 1 in 200,000 T cells, with each clonotype covered 10x on average. TCR beta libraries were generated with the immunoSEQ hsTCRB Kit. From the authors' description of their analysis: The data were analyzed with ImmunoSEQ Analyzer and ImmunoSEQ Data Assistant, and V, D and J gene assignments followed IMGT definitions. Clonality, which ranges from 0 to 1, was calculated by subtracting the normalized Shannon entropy of productive rearrangement frequencies from one. Only overrepresented clonotypes making up at least 0.05% of the repertoire of each patient were included in the public clonotype analysis. Some 13 age-matched healthy donor repertoires from immuneACCESS were used as controls for clonality. TCRdb retrieved this table from immuneACCESS and kept in-frame rearrangements only. Not all clones are present; in checked studies, unresolved V genes account for under half, and no reason is known for the remainder. V and J calls and clone size come straight from that table; D and trimming were deduced from the DNA. The sample includes 35,000 or so clones, with roughly two thirds observed a single time. The leading ten clones occupy roughly 17% of the sample.

The time point tag for this specimen amounts to: progressive disease on ibrutinib. For TCR beta library preparation, 1.5 to 2 micrograms of genomic DNA were extracted from the cryopreserved PBMCs. High-throughput TCR beta sequencing was performed on longitudinal blood samples from CLL patients receiving ibrutinib monotherapy. Patients were enrolled in a phase 2 open-label single-center ibrutinib monotherapy trial. Material: PBMCs, obtained at disease progression, from a patient treated with ibrutinib. The source of this sequence is a human donor with chronic lymphocytic leukemia. The chain joins TRBV7-9 to TRBJ1-5; 7 junctional bases match TRBD1. The CDR3 protein sequence reads: CASSPQGTQPQHF. The nucleotide sequence is TGTGCCAGCAGCCCACAGGGGACTCAGCCCCAGCATTTT.